These 2 T cell receptor beta chains came from one sample sequenced in a study of shared clonotypes between healthy human individuals. Sequencing was performed with immunoSEQ multiplex PCR; in TCRdb, only in-frame clones are kept and a portion is missing. This table has around 1,100,000 clones, roughly 77% appearing once. Material for sequencing was memory CD4+ T cells from PBMCs. Subset indicated: CD45RA-negative fraction. The source of these receptors is a man between 18 and 35 years old in good health. Some clones in this sample may be carry-over from other donors' samples.

This clone was seen only a few times. The rearrangement joins TRBV11-2 to TRBJ1-1; 7 positions match TRBD1. Trimming removed 5 bases from V and 0 bases from J; junction bases left unmatched: 6. The CDR3 runs to 15 residues. Germline V lookup: CDR1 SGHAT, CDR2 FQNNGV. The CDR3 reads CASSPRTGLNTEAFF. As DNA, the CDR3 is TGTGCCAGCAGCCCCCGGACAGGACTGAACACTGAAGCTTTCTTT.

A single count supports this clone. The CDR3 region is CASPPRTGETQYF. The CDR3 nucleotides read TGTGCCAGCCCCCCTAGGACAGGGGAGACCCAGTACTTC. The chain links TRBV27 to TRBJ2-5, with 8 bases lining up with TRBD1. The CDR3 contains 13 residues. J was trimmed by 5 bases and V by 8 bases; bases with no gene match: 7. CDR1 and CDR2 (germline): MNHEY, SMNVEV (reference sequence).